This T cell receptor beta chain appears in the sequencing data of a study of OX40 agonist ivuxolimab in advanced cancers. Study summary: Patient treatment consisted of intravenous ivuxolimab administration every 2 weeks at 0.01 to 10 mg/kg.

In this sample, this clone turned up a few times. Generated by immunoSEQ multiplex PCR, the TCRdb table keeps only in-frame clones and is missing some. The sample holds about 73,000 clones, around nine tenths seen once. Drawing of blood for sampling happened at baseline, at cycle 4 day 1, and at cycle 7 day 1. V shed 6 bases, J shed 4 bases, and the junction held 5 bases outside the gene matches. This CDR3 has 14 amino acids. Germline V gene sequence: CDR1 MNHNS, CDR2 SASEGT. This TCR was sampled from an adult with an advanced solid tumor such as melanoma, head and neck, liver or kidney cancer. The chain employs TRBV6-1 and TRBJ1-5; 8 bases agree with TRBD1. Sequencing used CD4+ or CD8+ T cells sorted from blood, obtained in a trial of the OX40 agonist ivuxolimab. CDR3 in amino acids: CASRLGQGNQPQHF. The CDR3, as DNA: TGTGCCAGCAGACTAGGACAGGGAAATCAGCCCCAGCATTTT.